This T cell receptor beta chain was identified in a study of blood T cell repertoires in COVID-19. Using immunoSEQ multiplex PCR, the repertoire was profiled, and TCRdb retains in-frame clones only, with some absent. This table has roughly 130,000 clones, approximately 88% appearing once. Germline CDR1 and CDR2: SGHRS and YFSETQ. Trimming cost V 4 bases and J 7 bases; bases outside gene matches: 8. The length of the CDR3 is 14 residues. The receptor comes from a man between 60 and 70 years old with active or convalescent COVID-19. Input material: peripheral blood. The V and J genes are TRBV5-1 and TRBJ2-1, with 7 bases fitting TRBD1. This CDR3 is CASSPRDSSNEQFF. The CDR3 coding sequence is TGCGCCAGCAGCCCCCGGGACAGTTCTAATGAGCAGTTCTTC.